The T cell receptor beta chain under discussion was sequenced for a study of cytomegalovirus exposure and HLA in healthy donors. As for the study in general: In an early release, HLA-typed donors contributed about 79 million unique TCR sequences.

Whole-study results and caveats: Accurate prediction of HLA-A and HLA-B alleles (for most subjects) was reportedly achieved from TCR beta sequences. Most of the CMV-associated TCR beta chains (in a later analysis) appeared to be HLA-restricted. The dataset shows that most TCR sequences were rare, while some public TCRs occurred in many donors.

Germline assignment: CDR1 LNHDA and CDR2 SQIVND (reference sequence). Trimming cost V 6 bases and J 3 bases, with 20 bases left between them. This CDR3 has 16 amino acids. In the PCR, 60 Vbeta and 13 Jbeta primers were used. TCRdb keeps only in-frame clones here, not all; method: immunoSEQ multiplex PCR. Of approximately 130,000 clones listed, around 77% are singletons. Notes on this clone: The antigen is undetermined.

Input material: PBMCs. The chain combines TRBV19 with TRBJ1-2; D might be TRBD1 (5 bases). The sequence was collected from a young man in good health and CMV-seropositive. The CDR3 nucleotides read TGTGCCAGTAGCCATAGCCGCGGGGGATCAGACTATGGCTACACCTTC. This sequence encodes CASSHSRGGSDYGYTF.